The present T cell receptor (beta chain) was sequenced within a study of blood T cells in healthy people across ages. At the level of the study: Per two T cells, about one barcoded beta molecule was captured through template switching.

The second PCR ran roughly 7 to 12 cycles with a sample-barcoded 5' primer and J-beta primers. MiXCR, run by TCRdb on the 5' RACE reads, gives a single entry per CDR3 protein. The sample contains some 1.5 million distinct CDR3 sequences, roughly 27% of which appear only once. This clonotype appeared many times. What it binds is not known. One end of the junction does not line up with germline, which may come from a read error. Study-wide results and limits: Shifts in expanded clonotypes may have been confounded by donor CMV status, which was unknown. With age, beta diversity per million T cells declined roughly linearly, significantly by 30 to 50.

The clonotype comes from a woman younger than 45 in good health. The sequencing sample was made of blood.

As DNA, the CDR3 is TGCGCCAGCAGCCAAGTCTCAAATGAGCAGTTCTTC. Translated, it gives CASSQVSNEQFF. The rearrangement joins TRBV3-1 to TRBJ2-1; D gene ambiguous. This CDR3 spans 12 amino acids. CDR1 and CDR2 (germline): LGHDT, YNNKEL (reference sequence).